This TCR beta chain was sequenced for a study of pediatric ulcerative colitis (dated by TCRdb to the late 2010s). General notes on the study: Under ten ulcerative colitis patients had pancolitis and two had left-sided colitis, with histology consistent with ulcerative colitis in all. From fewer than ten newly diagnosed, treatment-naive pediatric ulcerative colitis patients and a few non-IBD control children, paired blood and rectal samples were collected. By Pediatric Ulcerative Colitis Activity Index, mild disease was classified in a couple of patients, moderate disease in four and acute severe colitis in three. The full study reports these points: Only four individuals were included in the healthy control group, which was small. Clonal overlap between a subject's own blood and rectum was significantly greater in ulcerative colitis patients than in controls, which suggests more T cell trafficking to inflamed tissue. Features of the rectal repertoire distinguished controls, mild-moderate colitis patients and acute severe colitis patients, and in acute severe colitis rectal diversity was lower because of clonal expansions. A couple of rectal CDR3 clonotypes were detected in all ulcerative colitis patients and were not detected in any of the controls. Blood-derived T cells may have been included in rectal pinch biopsies, especially in patients with overt colitis. Because the repertoires came from total lymphocyte DNA, rare subsets such as regulatory T cells may have patterns that are not reflected. For technical reasons, substantially fewer templates were yielded by the blood samples of a couple of patients, and these blood samples were excluded from blood-rectal overlap analysis.

With regard to this clone: Its antigen is not yet known. No clone much larger than this one lies a single base away; base qualities are absent.

During colonoscopy, one to two rectal pinch biopsies were obtained for research purposes. Before the diagnostic colonoscopy, none of the ulcerative colitis patients had been given any immunosuppressive medication. Rectal biopsies were digested with proteinase K before DNA isolation. The Wizard kit (Promega) was used to extract genomic DNA from the blood and intestinal samples. Rearranged CDR3 beta regions were amplified from genomic DNA with multiplex V and J primers using the immunoSEQ TRB Survey service. To keep depth equal across samples, survey-level sequencing depth of up to 500,000 reads per sample was applied. The libraries were purified and pooled, then sequenced using Illumina technology. As for how the authors treated the data: immunoSEQ online tools were used for productive clonality, sample overlap, pairwise scatters, CDR3 beta length, V/D/J gene usage and productiveness. Calculated diversity was defined as the number of unique rearrangements divided by total templates, multiplied by 100, and Shannon and Simpson indices were computed as well. Principal component analysis was performed on Z-score normalized data with the R prcomp function and the ggbiplot package. Morisita's index was used to quantify blood-rectal clonal overlap within each subject. TCRdb holds this immuneACCESS table with in-frame rearrangements only. Some clones are missing; in checked studies, unresolved V genes explain under half, and the rest has no known cause. The V and J calls and the clone size are those of that table, but D and trimming were determined from the DNA. The sample contains approximately 18,000 clones, roughly 70% of them found a single time. The top ten hold around 7% of the sample.

The clonotype comes from a boy between 5 and 17 years old with moderate ulcerative colitis. Source material: gut tissue.

Here is the DNA: TGTGCCTGGAGTGGACAGAGTAATGAAAAACTGTTTTTT. This translates into CAWSGQSNEKLFF. The chain couples TRBV30 to TRBJ1-4; D gene: possibly TRBD1, on 5 matching bases. The CDR3 measures 13 amino acids from cysteine to phenylalanine. Left in the record is the CDR3 DNA by itself, 39 bases read in frame from the first base. Cut back by 1 base and 4 bases, the V and J ends lie 7 bases apart. CDR1 and CDR2, per the germline V gene (reference sequence), are GTSNPN and SVGIG.